Here is one T cell receptor (beta chain) with its context. Its antigen is unknown. The source of the PBMCs was about 10 ml of fresh peripheral blood. TCR beta CDR3 regions were amplified from RNA transcripts. First-round RT-PCR with HTBI primers amplified the TCR CDR3 region. TCRdb reanalysed the multiplex PCR reads using MiXCR and keeps one entry per CDR3 protein. This table holds hundreds of thousands of distinct CDR3 sequences, around 20% found once. Deletions cut 1 base from V and 8 bases from J, with 13 bases between. The CDR3 consists of 15 residues. The germline V gene has CDR1 SGHDT and CDR2 YYEEEE. The sample comes from a study of T cells in Graves' hyperthyroidism and ophthalmopathy. General observations from the study: Most clonotypes that expanded in the thyroid above 0.001 also showed up in blood. From stable hyperthyroidism, ophthalmopathy was set apart by a 13 V-J model.

The source is a woman in her fifties or sixties with Graves' hyperthyroidism that later progressed to Graves' ophthalmopathy. The gene calls are TRBV5-6 and TRBJ1-6; no clear D gene. Material: blood. CDR3: CASSLSFGLDSPLHF. The CDR3 nucleotides read TGTGCCAGCAGCTTGTCTTTCGGGTTAGATTCACCCCTCCACTTT. Combining the CDR3 with reference TRBV5-6 and TRBJ1-6 gives the whole variable domain DAGVTQSPTHLIKTRGQQVTLRCSPKSGHDTVSWYQQALGQGPQFIFQYYEEEERQRGNFPDRFSGHQFPNYSSELNVNALLLGDSALYLCASSLSFGLDSPLHFGNGTRLTVT.